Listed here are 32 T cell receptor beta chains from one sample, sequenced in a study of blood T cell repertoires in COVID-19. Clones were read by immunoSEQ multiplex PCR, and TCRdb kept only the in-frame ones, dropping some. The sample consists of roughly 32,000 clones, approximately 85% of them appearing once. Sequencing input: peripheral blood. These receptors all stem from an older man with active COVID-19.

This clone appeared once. This CDR3 reads CASIPRGQGVGETQYF. The CDR3 bases are TGTGCCAGCATTCCTAGGGGACAGGGGGTCGGAGAGACCCAGTACTTC. V gene TRBV21-1 combines with J gene TRBJ2-5; whether TRBD1, the table's D call, matches the DNA was not checked. TRBV21-1 is termed a pseudogene. The CDR3 has 16 residues.

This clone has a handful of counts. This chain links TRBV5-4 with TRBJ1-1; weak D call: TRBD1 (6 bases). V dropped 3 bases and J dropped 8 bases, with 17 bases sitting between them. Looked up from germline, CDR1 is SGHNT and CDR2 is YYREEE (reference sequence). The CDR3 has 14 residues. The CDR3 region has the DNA TGTGCCAGCAGCTCGGGGGGCCTAGGTGAGGAAGCTTTCTTT. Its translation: CASSSGGLGEEAFF. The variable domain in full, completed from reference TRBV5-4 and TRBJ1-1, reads ETGVTQSPTHLIKTRGQQVTLRCSSQSGHNTVSWYQQALGQGPQFIFQYYREEENGRGNFPPRFSGLQFPNYSSELNVNALELDDSALYLCASSSGGLGEEAFFGQGTRLTVV.

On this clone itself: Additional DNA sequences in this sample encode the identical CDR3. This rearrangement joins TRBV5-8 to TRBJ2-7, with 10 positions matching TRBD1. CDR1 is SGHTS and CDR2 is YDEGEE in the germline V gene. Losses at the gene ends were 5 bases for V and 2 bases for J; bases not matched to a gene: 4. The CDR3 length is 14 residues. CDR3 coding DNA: TGTGCCAGCAGTCACGGACAGGGGGCCTACGAGCAGTACTTC. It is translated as CASSHGQGAYEQYF.

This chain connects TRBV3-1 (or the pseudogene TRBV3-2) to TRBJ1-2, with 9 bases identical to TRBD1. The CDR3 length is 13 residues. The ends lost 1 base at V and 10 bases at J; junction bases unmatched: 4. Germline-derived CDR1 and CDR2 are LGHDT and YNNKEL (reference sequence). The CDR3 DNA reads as TGTGCCAGCAGCCAAGGGGACAGGGTCGCCTACACCTTC. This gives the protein CASSQGDRVAYTF.

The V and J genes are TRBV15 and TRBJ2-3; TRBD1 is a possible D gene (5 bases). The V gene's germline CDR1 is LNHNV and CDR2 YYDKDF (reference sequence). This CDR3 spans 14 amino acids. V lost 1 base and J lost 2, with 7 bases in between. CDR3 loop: CATSRGQNTDTQYF. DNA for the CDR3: TGTGCCACCAGCAGAGGACAGAACACAGATACGCAGTATTTT.

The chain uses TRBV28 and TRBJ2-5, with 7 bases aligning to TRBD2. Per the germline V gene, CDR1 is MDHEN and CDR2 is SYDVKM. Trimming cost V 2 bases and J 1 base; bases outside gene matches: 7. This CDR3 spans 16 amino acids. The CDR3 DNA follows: TGTGCCAGCAGTTTAGGAGGGGCGGGAGCCCAAGAGACCCAGTACTTC. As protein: CASSLGGAGAQETQYF.

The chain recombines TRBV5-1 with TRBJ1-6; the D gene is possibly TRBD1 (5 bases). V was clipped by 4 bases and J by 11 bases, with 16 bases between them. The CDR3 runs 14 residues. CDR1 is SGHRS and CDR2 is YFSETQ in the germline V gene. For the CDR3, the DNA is TGCGCCAGCAGCCCGAGCGGGACGGACGCACCCCTCCACTTT. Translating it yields CASSPSGTDAPLHF.

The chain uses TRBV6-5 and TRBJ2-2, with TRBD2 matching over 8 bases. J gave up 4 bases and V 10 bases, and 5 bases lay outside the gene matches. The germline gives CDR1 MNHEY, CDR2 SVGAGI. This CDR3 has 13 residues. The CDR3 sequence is CATERGITGELFF. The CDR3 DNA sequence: TGTGCCACCGAGCGGGGGATCACCGGGGAGCTGTTTTTT.

The CDR3 DNA reads TGTGCCAGCAGTGATTTGACATTCACCGGGGAGCTGTTTTTT. Protein: CASSDLTFTGELFF. V gene TRBV2 combines with J gene TRBJ2-2; no definite D call. The germline gives CDR1 SNHLY, CDR2 FYNNEI. Trimming removed 3 bases at V and 4 bases at J, with 9 bases between. The CDR3 runs 14 residues.

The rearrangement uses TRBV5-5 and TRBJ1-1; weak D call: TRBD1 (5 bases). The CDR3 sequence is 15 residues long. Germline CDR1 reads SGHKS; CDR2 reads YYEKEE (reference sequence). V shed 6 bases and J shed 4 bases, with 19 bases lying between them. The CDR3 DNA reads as TGTGCCAGCACCCTTGGGGGGGATGGGGGCACTGAAGCTTTCTTT. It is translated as CASTLGGDGGTEAFF.

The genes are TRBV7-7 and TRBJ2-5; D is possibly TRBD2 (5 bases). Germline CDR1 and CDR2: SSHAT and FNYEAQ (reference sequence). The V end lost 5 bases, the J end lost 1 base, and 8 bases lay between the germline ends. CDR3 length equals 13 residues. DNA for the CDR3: TGTGCCAGCAGCCTGACTACCCAAGAGACCCAGTACTTC. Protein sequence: CASSLTTQETQYF.

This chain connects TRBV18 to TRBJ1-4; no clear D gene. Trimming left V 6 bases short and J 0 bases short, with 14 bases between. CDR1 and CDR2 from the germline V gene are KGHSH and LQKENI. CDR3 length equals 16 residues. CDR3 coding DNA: TGTGCCAGCTCCCTTAATTCTCCGGCAACTAATGAAAAACTGTTTTTT. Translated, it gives CASSLNSPATNEKLFF.

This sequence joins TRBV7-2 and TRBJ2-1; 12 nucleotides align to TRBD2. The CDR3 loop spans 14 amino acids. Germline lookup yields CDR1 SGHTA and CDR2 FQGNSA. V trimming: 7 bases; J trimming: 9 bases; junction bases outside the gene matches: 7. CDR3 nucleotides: TGTGCCAGCACGCCTAGCGGGGGGGCTCCTGAGCAGTTCTTC. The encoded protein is CASTPSGGAPEQFF.

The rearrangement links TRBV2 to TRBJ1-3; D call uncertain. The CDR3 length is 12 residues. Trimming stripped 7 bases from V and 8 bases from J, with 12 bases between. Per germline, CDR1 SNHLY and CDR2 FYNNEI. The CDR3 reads CASTNSLHTIYF. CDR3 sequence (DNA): TGTGCCAGCACAAACTCGCTCCACACCATATATTTT. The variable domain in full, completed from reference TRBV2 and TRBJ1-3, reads EPEVTQTPSHQVTQMGQEVILRCVPISNHLYFYWYRQILGQKVEFLVSFYNNEISEKSEIFDDQFSVERPDGSNFTLKIRSTKLEDSAMYFCASTNSLHTIYFGEGSWLTVV.

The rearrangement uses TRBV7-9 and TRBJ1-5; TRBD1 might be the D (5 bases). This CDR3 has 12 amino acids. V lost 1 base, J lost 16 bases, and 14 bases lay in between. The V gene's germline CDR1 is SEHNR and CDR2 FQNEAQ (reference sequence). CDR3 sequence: CASSLGGEFLHF. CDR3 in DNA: TGTGCCAGCAGCTTAGGGGGGGAATTCTTACATTTT.

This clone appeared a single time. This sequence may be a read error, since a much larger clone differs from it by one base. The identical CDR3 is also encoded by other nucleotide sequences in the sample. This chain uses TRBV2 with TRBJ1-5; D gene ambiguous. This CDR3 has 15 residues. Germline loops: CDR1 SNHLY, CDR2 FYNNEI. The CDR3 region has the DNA TGTGCTAGCAAAGTGTCGGGTTATAGCAATCAGCCCCAGCATTTT. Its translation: CASKVSGYSNQPQHF.

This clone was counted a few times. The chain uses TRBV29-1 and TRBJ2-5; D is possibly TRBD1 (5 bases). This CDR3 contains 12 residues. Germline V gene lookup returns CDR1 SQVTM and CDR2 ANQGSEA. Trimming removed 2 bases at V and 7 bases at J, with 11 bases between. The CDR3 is CSVELRVGTQYF. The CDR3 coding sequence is TGCAGCGTTGAACTCAGGGTAGGGACCCAGTACTTC.

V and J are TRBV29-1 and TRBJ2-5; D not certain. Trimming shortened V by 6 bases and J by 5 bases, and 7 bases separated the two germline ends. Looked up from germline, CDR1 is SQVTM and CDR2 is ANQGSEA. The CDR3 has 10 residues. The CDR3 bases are TGCAGCGTACAGTCGGAGACCCAGTACTTC. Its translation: CSVQSETQYF.

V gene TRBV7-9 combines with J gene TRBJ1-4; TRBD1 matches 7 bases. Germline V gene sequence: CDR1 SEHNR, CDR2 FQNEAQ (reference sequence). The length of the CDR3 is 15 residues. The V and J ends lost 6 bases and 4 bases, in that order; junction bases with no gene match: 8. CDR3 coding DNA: TGTGCCAGCAGGAGCATCAGGGGGATTAATGAAAAACTGTTTTTT. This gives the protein CASRSIRGINEKLFF.

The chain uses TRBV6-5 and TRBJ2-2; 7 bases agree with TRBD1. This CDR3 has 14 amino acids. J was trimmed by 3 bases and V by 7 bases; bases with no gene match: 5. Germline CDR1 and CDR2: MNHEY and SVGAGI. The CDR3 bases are TGTGCCAGCACTCGGCAGGGGGACACCGGGGAGCTGTTTTTT. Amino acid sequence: CASTRQGDTGELFF.

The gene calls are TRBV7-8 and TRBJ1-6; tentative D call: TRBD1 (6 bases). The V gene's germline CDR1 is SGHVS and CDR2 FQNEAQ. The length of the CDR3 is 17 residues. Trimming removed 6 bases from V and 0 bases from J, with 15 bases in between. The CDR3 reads CASSIQTGTSYNSPLHF. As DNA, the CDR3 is TGTGCCAGCAGTATCCAAACAGGGACCTCCTATAATTCACCCCTCCACTTT.

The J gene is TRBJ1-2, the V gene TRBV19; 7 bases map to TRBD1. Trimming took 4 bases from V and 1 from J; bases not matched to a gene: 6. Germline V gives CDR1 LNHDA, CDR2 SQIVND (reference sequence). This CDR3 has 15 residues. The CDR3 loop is CASSRNRGGNYGYTF. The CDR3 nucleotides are TGTGCCAGTAGTAGAAACAGGGGAGGTAACTATGGCTACACCTTC.

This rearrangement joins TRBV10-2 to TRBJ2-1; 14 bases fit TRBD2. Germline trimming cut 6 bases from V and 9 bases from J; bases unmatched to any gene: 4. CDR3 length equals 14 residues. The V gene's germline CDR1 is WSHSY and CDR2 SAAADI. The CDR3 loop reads CASRTSGGVGEQFF. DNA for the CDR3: TGCGCCAGCAGGACTAGCGGGGGGGTAGGTGAGCAGTTCTTC.

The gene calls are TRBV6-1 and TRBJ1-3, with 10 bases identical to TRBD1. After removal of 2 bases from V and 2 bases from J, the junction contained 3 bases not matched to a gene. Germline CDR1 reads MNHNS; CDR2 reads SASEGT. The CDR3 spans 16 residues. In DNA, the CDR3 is TGTGCCAGCAGTGAATGGGGACAGGGGACTGGAAACACCATATATTTT. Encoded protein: CASSEWGQGTGNTIYF.

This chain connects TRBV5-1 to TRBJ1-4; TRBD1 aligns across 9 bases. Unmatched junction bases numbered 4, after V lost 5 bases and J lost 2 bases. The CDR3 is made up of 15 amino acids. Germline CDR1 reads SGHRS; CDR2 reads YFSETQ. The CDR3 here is CASRATGGTNEKLFF. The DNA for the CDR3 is TGCGCCAGCAGGGCGACAGGGGGGACTAATGAAAAACTGTTTTTT.

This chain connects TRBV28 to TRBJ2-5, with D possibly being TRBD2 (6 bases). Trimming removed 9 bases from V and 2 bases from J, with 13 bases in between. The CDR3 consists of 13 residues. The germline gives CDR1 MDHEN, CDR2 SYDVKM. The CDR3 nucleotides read TGTGCCAGTACGGCGGGGACTCAAGAGACCCAGTACTTC. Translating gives CASTAGTQETQYF.

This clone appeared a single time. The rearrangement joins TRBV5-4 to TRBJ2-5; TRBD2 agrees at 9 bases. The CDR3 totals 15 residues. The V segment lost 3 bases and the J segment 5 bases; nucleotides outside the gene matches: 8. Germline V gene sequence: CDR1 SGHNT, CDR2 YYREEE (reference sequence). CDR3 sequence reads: CASSSSLAGAETQYF. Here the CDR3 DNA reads TGTGCCAGCAGCTCATCTTTAGCGGGGGCGGAGACCCAGTACTTC.

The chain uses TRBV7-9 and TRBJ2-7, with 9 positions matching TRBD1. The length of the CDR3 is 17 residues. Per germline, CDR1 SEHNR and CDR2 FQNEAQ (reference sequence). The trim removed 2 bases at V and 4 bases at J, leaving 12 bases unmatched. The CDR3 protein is CASSLFPQQGARYEQYF. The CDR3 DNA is TGTGCCAGCAGCTTATTCCCGCAACAGGGGGCGAGGTACGAGCAGTACTTC.

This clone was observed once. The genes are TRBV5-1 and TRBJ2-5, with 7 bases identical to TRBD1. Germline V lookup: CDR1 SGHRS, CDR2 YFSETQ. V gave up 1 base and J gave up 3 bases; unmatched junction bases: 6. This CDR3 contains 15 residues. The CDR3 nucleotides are TGCGCCAGCAGCTTGTTTCTCGGACAGGAAGAGACCCAGTACTTC. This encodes CASSLFLGQEETQYF.

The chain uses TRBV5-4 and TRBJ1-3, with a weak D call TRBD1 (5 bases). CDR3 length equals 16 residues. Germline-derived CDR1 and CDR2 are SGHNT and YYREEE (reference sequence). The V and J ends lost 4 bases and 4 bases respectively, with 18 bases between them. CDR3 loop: CASSTGTSRSGNTIYF. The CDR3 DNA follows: TGTGCCAGCAGCACTGGGACTTCCCGGTCCGGAAACACCATATATTTT.

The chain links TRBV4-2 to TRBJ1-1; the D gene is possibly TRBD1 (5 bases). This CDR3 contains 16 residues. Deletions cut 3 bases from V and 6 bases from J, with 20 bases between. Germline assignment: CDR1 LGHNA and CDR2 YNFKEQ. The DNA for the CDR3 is TGTGCCAGCAGCCACAACCTGGGCCGCGGACAAGCTGAAGCTTTCTTT. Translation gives CASSHNLGRGQAEAFF.

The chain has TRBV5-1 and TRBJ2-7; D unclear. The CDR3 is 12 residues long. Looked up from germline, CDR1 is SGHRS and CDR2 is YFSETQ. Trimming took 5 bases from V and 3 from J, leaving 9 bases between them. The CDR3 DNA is TGCGCCAGCAGTTCCACTGTCTACGAGCAGTACTTC. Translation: CASSSTVYEQYF.